These 22 T cell receptor beta chains share one sample of origin, sequenced in a study of shared clonotypes between healthy human individuals. Some clones are missing from TCRdb's copy, which holds only in-frame ones; the method was immunoSEQ multiplex PCR. The sample lists about 2,500,000 clones, approximately 94% seen once, with 0.11% to 0.15% in the top ten. The sample was naive CD4+ T cells sorted from blood. Documented subset: CD45RA+ positively selected. The receptors originated from a man between 18 and 35 years old in good health.

This clone was detected only a few times. Other DNA sequences of this sample code for an identical CDR3. The chain recombines TRBV27 with TRBJ1-1; D gene uncertain. The germline CDR1 and CDR2 sequences are MNHEY and SMNVEV (reference sequence). V gave up 5 bases and J gave up 1 base, with 8 bases separating them. The CDR3 extends over 13 amino acids. This CDR3 reads CASSLQRNTEAFF. CDR3 nucleotides: TGTGCCAGCAGTCTACAGCGGAACACTGAAGCTTTCTTT.

The gene calls are TRBV7-9 and TRBJ1-1, with 11 bases fitting TRBD1. The junction had 5 bases not matched to a gene; V was cut back by 5 bases and J by 0 bases. The V gene's germline CDR1 is SEHNR and CDR2 FQNEAQ (reference sequence). The CDR3 is made up of 16 amino acids. The CDR3 bases are TGTGCCAGCAGCCCCGGGACAGGGGGGGTGAACACTGAAGCTTTCTTT. This codes for CASSPGTGGVNTEAFF.

The chain joins TRBV6-5 to TRBJ1-6, with D hard to call. The CDR3 covers 15 residues. Germline loops: CDR1 MNHEY, CDR2 SVGAGI. Trimming took 0 bases from V and 9 from J, leaving 12 bases between them. The CDR3 loop is CASSYSRFPSSPLHF. Here the CDR3 DNA reads TGTGCCAGCAGTTACTCGAGATTCCCAAGTTCACCCCTCCACTTT.

Regarding this clone: Other DNA variants within this sample encode the same CDR3. The rearrangement links TRBV5-4 to TRBJ2-5; weak D call: TRBD2 (6 bases). Germline CDR1 reads SGHNT; CDR2 reads YYREEE (reference sequence). The CDR3 length is 14 residues. Trimming shortened V by 4 bases and J by 2 bases, and 12 bases separated the two germline ends. CDR3 sequence: CASSPGGVQETQYF. The CDR3 region has the DNA TGTGCCAGCAGCCCCGGCGGGGTACAAGAGACCCAGTACTTC. Variable domain in full (rest from reference TRBV5-4 and TRBJ2-5): ETGVTQSPTHLIKTRGQQVTLRCSSQSGHNTVSWYQQALGQGPQFIFQYYREEENGRGNFPPRFSGLQFPNYSSELNVNALELDDSALYLCASSPGGVQETQYFGPGTRLLVL.

The chain recombines TRBV19 with TRBJ1-2, with a weak D call TRBD1 (6 bases). CDR3 length: 13 residues. Trimming removed 2 bases from V and 7 bases from J, with 11 bases in between. CDR1 and CDR2 (germline): LNHDA, SQIVND (reference sequence). Here the CDR3 DNA reads TGTGCCAGTAGTATAATGGGGGGCGCTGGCTACACCTTC. It specifies CASSIMGGAGYTF.

This chain joins TRBV30 and TRBJ2-7; D is tentatively TRBD1 or TRBD2 (6 bases each). Germline-derived CDR1 and CDR2 are GTSNPN and SVGIG (reference sequence). The CDR3 contains 12 residues. Trimming took off 2 bases at V and 8 bases at J, with 13 bases between the two ends. The CDR3 DNA follows: TGTGCCTGGAGTCCCGGGGGCCAAAAGCAGTACTTC. Translating it yields CAWSPGGQKQYF. Full variable domain (remainder filled in from reference TRBV30 and TRBJ2-7): SQTIHQWPATLVQPVGSPLSLECTVEGTSNPNLYWYRQAAGRGLQLLFYSVGIGQISSEVPQNLSASRPQDRQFILSSKKLLLSDSGFYLCAWSPGGQKQYFGPGTRLTVT.

The chain carries TRBV19 and TRBJ1-5, with 8 bases fitting TRBD1. Trimming took 10 bases from V and 6 from J; bases not matched to a gene: 14. From germline, CDR1 is LNHDA and CDR2 SQIVND (reference sequence). This CDR3 contains 15 residues. In nucleotides, the CDR3 is TGTGCCACCAAGGAAACCGGGACAGGCAGTCAGCCCCAGCATTTT. The encoded protein is CATKETGTGSQPQHF.

The rearrangement uses TRBV5-5 and TRBJ1-1; 9 bases agree with TRBD1. Looked up from germline, CDR1 is SGHKS and CDR2 is YYEKEE (reference sequence). Unmatched junction bases numbered 3, after V lost 2 bases and J lost 4 bases. The CDR3 is made up of 14 amino acids. The CDR3 coding sequence is TGTGCCAGCAGCTTAACAGGGGGCGGCACTGAAGCTTTCTTT. Protein product: CASSLTGGGTEAFF.

Here the CDR3 DNA reads TGCGCCAGCAGCTTGAAGGTGGGGGGGCCAAAAACAGATACGCAGTATTTT. Its protein is CASSLKVGGPKTDTQYF. V gene TRBV5-1 combines with J gene TRBJ2-3; weak D call: TRBD2 (7 bases). This CDR3 is built from 17 residues. CDR1 SGHRS and CDR2 YFSETQ come from the germline V gene. The V end lost 1 base, the J end lost 3 bases, and 18 bases lay between the germline ends.

This chain joins TRBV7-2 and TRBJ1-1, with 8 bases fitting TRBD1. The V segment lost 6 bases and the J segment 1 base; nucleotides outside the gene matches: 10. The germline CDR1 and CDR2 sequences are SGHTA and FQGNSA. This CDR3 is 16 amino acids long. CDR3 residues: CASRPGGQVWNTEAFF. The CDR3 nucleotides read TGTGCCAGCAGACCTGGGGGACAGGTCTGGAACACTGAAGCTTTCTTT.

The V call is TRBV2, the J call TRBJ2-7, with D unresolved. Looked up from germline, CDR1 is SNHLY and CDR2 is FYNNEI. Trimming took off 6 bases at V and 3 bases at J, with 9 bases between the two ends. The length of the CDR3 is 12 residues. DNA for the CDR3: TGTGCCAGCAGGGACCGTAACTACGAGCAGTACTTC. Its protein is CASRDRNYEQYF.

The chain couples TRBV29-1 to TRBJ2-7; 8 positions match TRBD1. V shed 6 bases and J 2 bases; nucleotides not matched to a gene: 9. CDR1 and CDR2 (germline): SQVTM, ANQGSEA. This CDR3 region has 14 residues. As DNA, the CDR3 is TGCAGCGTCCGGACAGGGAATACACCCTACGAGCAGTACTTC. Residues: CSVRTGNTPYEQYF.

The rearrangement links TRBV2 to TRBJ1-2; D gene ambiguous. CDR1 SNHLY and CDR2 FYNNEI come from the germline V gene. The V and J ends lost 5 bases and 3 bases respectively, with 4 bases between them. The CDR3 consists of 11 residues. The CDR3 DNA is TGTGCCAGCAGTAGGTACTATGGCTACACCTTC. It codes for CASSRYYGYTF.

This clone turned up a few times. The CDR3 sequence is CASGGRTMNTEAFF. CDR3 bases: TGTGCTAGTGGGGGACGGACCATGAACACTGAAGCTTTCTTT. The chain couples TRBV12-5 to TRBJ1-1; possibly TRBD1 for D (5 bases). The germline CDR1 and CDR2 sequences are LGHNT and FRNRAP. This CDR3 has 14 amino acids. V was pared by 6 bases and J by 0 bases, with 11 bases between.

Remarks on this clone: Other nucleotide sequences in the sample specify the same CDR3. The chain joins TRBV18 to TRBJ2-5; the D is unclear. The V gene lost 3 bases and the J gene lost 0 bases, with 5 bases spanning the gap. Looked up from germline, CDR1 is KGHSH and CDR2 is LQKENI. CDR3 length: 13 amino acids. The CDR3 here is CASSPVNQETQYF. DNA of the CDR3: TGTGCCAGCTCACCGGTGAACCAAGAGACCCAGTACTTC.

This clone was observed once. The chain uses TRBV7-8 and TRBJ2-7; D is uncertain. The germline V gene has CDR1 SGHVS and CDR2 FQNEAQ. The V and J ends lost 0 bases and 2 bases respectively, with 8 bases between them. CDR3 length: 14 residues. The CDR3 reads CASSLAHGAYEQYF. The CDR3 DNA is TGTGCCAGCAGCTTAGCACACGGTGCCTACGAGCAGTACTTC.

The rearrangement links TRBV18 to TRBJ1-1; D perhaps matches TRBD1 (6 bases). CDR3 length: 15 amino acids. Germline assignment: CDR1 KGHSH and CDR2 LQKENI. V was pared by 6 bases and J by 0 bases, with 14 bases between. The CDR3, as DNA: TGTGCCAGCTCCTCCGGGACACACATGAACACTGAAGCTTTCTTT. Protein: CASSSGTHMNTEAFF.

J is TRBJ1-1 and V is TRBV18; D remains ambiguous. CDR1 is KGHSH and CDR2 is LQKENI in the germline V gene. There are 15 residues in the CDR3. V was cut by 4 bases and J by 0 bases, with 12 bases left in between. The CDR3 DNA follows: TGTGCCAGCTCACTTCAGGATATAATGAACACTGAAGCTTTCTTT. It specifies CASSLQDIMNTEAFF. The full variable domain, completed using reference TRBV18 and TRBJ1-1, is NAGVMQNPRHLVRRRGQEARLRCSPMKGHSHVYWYRQLPEEGLKFMVYLQKENIIDESGMPKERFSAEFPKEGPSILRIQQVVRGDSAAYFCASSLQDIMNTEAFFGQGTRLTVV.

J is TRBJ2-3 and V is TRBV7-2; TRBD2 aligns across 12 bases. The CDR3 is 19 residues long. V lost 5 bases, J lost 2 bases, and 14 bases stayed unmatched. Germline loops: CDR1 SGHTA, CDR2 FQGNSA. CDR3 loop: CASSPRRLAGGLSTDTQYF. The DNA for the CDR3 is TGTGCCAGCAGCCCAAGGCGGCTAGCGGGAGGGTTATCCACAGATACGCAGTATTTT.

The chain employs TRBV4-1 and TRBJ1-2; D ambiguous. Germline V gives CDR1 MGHRA, CDR2 YSYEKL. Trimming removed 3 bases from V and 5 bases from J, with 7 bases in between. The CDR3 has 12 amino acids. Here the CDR3 reads CASSQLGYGYTF. The DNA of the CDR3 is TGCGCCAGCAGCCAGCTGGGTTATGGCTACACCTTC.

This chain links TRBV28 with TRBJ2-7, with D unresolved. This CDR3 spans 14 amino acids. The germline V gene has CDR1 MDHEN and CDR2 SYDVKM. The V end lost 4 bases, the J end lost 2 bases, and 12 bases lay between the germline ends. Here the CDR3 DNA reads TGTGCCAGCAGTTCCCCCGACGGAACCTACGAGCAGTACTTC. It specifies CASSSPDGTYEQYF.

The gene calls are TRBV5-6 and TRBJ1-4; maybe TRBD1 (5 bases). Germline V gene sequence: CDR1 SGHDT, CDR2 YYEEEE. The V end lost 4 bases, the J end lost 4 bases, and 14 bases lay between the germline ends. The CDR3 runs 15 residues. CDR3 sequence: CASSRGAGFNEKLFF. The CDR3 DNA follows: TGTGCCAGCAGCCGAGGGGCAGGTTTTAATGAAAAACTGTTTTTT. The full variable domain, with the rest looked up from reference TRBV5-6 and TRBJ1-4, is DAGVTQSPTHLIKTRGQQVTLRCSPKSGHDTVSWYQQALGQGPQFIFQYYEEEERQRGNFPDRFSGHQFPNYSSELNVNALLLGDSALYLCASSRGAGFNEKLFFGSGTQLSVL.